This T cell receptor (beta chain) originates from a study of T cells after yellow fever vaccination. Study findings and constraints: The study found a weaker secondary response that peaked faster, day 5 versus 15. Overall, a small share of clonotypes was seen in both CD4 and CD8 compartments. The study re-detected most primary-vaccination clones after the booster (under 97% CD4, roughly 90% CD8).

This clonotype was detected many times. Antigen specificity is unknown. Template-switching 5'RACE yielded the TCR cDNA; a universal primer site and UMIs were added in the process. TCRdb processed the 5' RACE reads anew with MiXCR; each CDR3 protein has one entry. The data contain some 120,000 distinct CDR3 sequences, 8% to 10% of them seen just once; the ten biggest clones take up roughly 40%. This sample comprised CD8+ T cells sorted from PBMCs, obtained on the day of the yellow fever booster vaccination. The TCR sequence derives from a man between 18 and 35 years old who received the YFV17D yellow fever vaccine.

As DNA, the CDR3 is TGCAGCGTTGGTCTGGCAGCGGCGGACACCGGGGAGCTGTTTTTT. Its protein is CSVGLAAADTGELFF. J is TRBJ2-2 and V is TRBV29-1, with a weak D call TRBD2 (5 bases). The CDR3 covers 15 residues. Germline CDR1 and CDR2: SQVTM and ANQGSEA. Trimming removed 4 bases at V and 3 bases at J, with 15 bases between.